The 32 T cell receptor beta chains below all came from one sample that was sequenced in a study of glioma-infiltrating T cells. Using RNA template, CDR3s of TCR alpha and beta were amplified with iRepertoire arm-PCR. TCRdb reprocessed the multiplex PCR reads with MiXCR, giving one entry per CDR3 protein. The table has roughly 40,000 distinct CDR3 sequences, around 20% seen once. Specimen: glioma tissue, nonneoplastic brain tissue, or PBMCs (not recorded which). The receptors were gathered from a human donor with low-grade glioma or glioblastoma, undergoing nonglioma brain surgery, or in good health (not recorded which).

About this clonotype: A read error may explain this, as a much larger clone is one base away. The CDR3 DNA follows: TGTGCCAGCAGTCCCCAGGGCAATGGGCAGTTCTTC. Amino acids: CASSPQGNGQFF. The chain is built from TRBV6-4 and TRBJ2-1, with a possible D match to TRBD1 (5 bases). Germline CDR1 MRHNA, CDR2 SNTAGT. The CDR3 sequence is 12 residues long.

This clonotype occurred many times. The chain joins TRBV15 to TRBJ2-2; D not certain. Trimming pared 1 base from V and 4 bases from J, leaving 7 bases between. The CDR3 runs to 14 residues. Germline CDR1 reads LNHNV; CDR2 reads YYDKDF (reference sequence). As DNA, the CDR3 is TGTGCCACCAGCAGAGTTGTAACCACCGGGGAGCTGTTTTTT. Protein sequence: CATSRVVTTGELFF.

The chain's CDR3 is CASSLLGIYQPQHF. For the CDR3, the DNA is TGTGCCAGCAGTTTGCTGGGCATATATCAGCCCCAGCATTTT. The rearrangement uses TRBV27 and TRBJ1-5; D remains ambiguous. This CDR3 spans 14 amino acids. CDR1 is MNHEY and CDR2 is SMNVEV in the germline V gene (reference sequence). V lost 3 bases, J lost 5 bases, and 11 bases lay in between.

This clonotype came up many times. The chain uses TRBV11-3 and TRBJ2-5; D remains ambiguous. This CDR3 spans 15 amino acids. V gave up 0 bases and J gave up 1 base, with 9 bases separating them. The germline V gene encodes CDR1 SGHNT and CDR2 YENEEA. Written as DNA, the CDR3 is TGTGCCAGCAGCTTAGATGGTGGGTTCCAAGAGACCCAGTACTTC. Translated: CASSLDGGFQETQYF. Combining the CDR3 with reference TRBV11-3 and TRBJ2-5 gives the whole variable domain EAGVVQSPRYKIIEKKQPVAFWCNPISGHNTLYWYLQNLGQGPELLIRYENEEAVDDSQLPKDRFSAERLKGVDSTLKIQPAELGDSAVYLCASSLDGGFQETQYFGPGTRLLVL.

The rearrangement links TRBV3-1 to TRBJ2-3; the match to TRBD2 covers 15 bases. The V and J ends lost 3 bases and 5 bases, in that order; junction bases with no gene match: 3. The CDR3 runs to 16 residues. Germline V gene data show CDR1 as LGHDT and CDR2 as YNNKEL (reference sequence). In DNA form, the CDR3 reads TGTGCCAGCAGCCAGGGACTAGCGGGGGGCAAAGATACGCAGTATTTT. Encoded protein: CASSQGLAGGKDTQYF.

This chain uses TRBV3-1 with TRBJ2-1; 7 nucleotides line up with TRBD2. This CDR3 has 15 residues. The V gene's germline CDR1 is LGHDT and CDR2 YNNKEL (reference sequence). V lost 6 bases, J lost 4 bases, and 9 bases stayed unmatched. This CDR3 reads CASSPRLAHYNEQFF. In DNA form, the CDR3 reads TGTGCCAGCAGTCCTAGACTAGCCCATTACAATGAGCAGTTCTTC.

The CDR3 nucleotides read TGTGCCAGCAGCTCAGCAGGCAGGGACTACGAGCAGTACTTC. Its translation: CASSSAGRDYEQYF. The gene calls are TRBV7-9 and TRBJ2-7, with D perhaps matching TRBD1 (5 bases). The CDR3 contains 14 residues. V lost 4 bases, J lost 3 bases, and 13 bases lay in between. CDR1 and CDR2 from the germline V gene are SEHNR and FQNEAQ (reference sequence). Full variable domain (outside the CDR3, taken from reference TRBV7-9 and TRBJ2-7): DTGVSQNPRHKITKRGQNVTFRCDPISEHNRLYWYRQTLGQGPEFLTYFQNEAQLEKSRLLSDRFSAERPKGSFSTLEIQRTEQGDSAMYLCASSSAGRDYEQYFGPGTRLTVT.

The chain is built from TRBV30 and TRBJ2-7; D is perhaps TRBD1 (5 bases). CDR3 length equals 13 residues. Germline V gene lookup returns CDR1 GTSNPN and CDR2 SVGIG (reference sequence). V lost 5 bases to trimming and J lost 7 bases, with 18 bases between them. CDR3 residues: CAWYRGSYNEQYV. As DNA, the CDR3 is TGTGCCTGGTATAGGGGATCCTACAATGAGCAGTACGTC.

V and J are TRBV12-5 and TRBJ1-4, with 8 positions matching TRBD1. Germline CDR1 reads LGHNT; CDR2 reads FRNRAP. This CDR3 has 20 amino acids. Trimming took 3 bases from V and 6 from J; bases not matched to a gene: 21. In nucleotides, the CDR3 is TGTGCTAGTGGTTTCAGAGTGCCTGGACAGGGTAAAGAGTCCGATGAAAAACTGTTTTTT. Its translation is CASGFRVPGQGKESDEKLFF.

With respect to this clonotype: A much larger clone is a single base away; this may be a read error. This chain uses TRBV24-1 with TRBJ2-1; D is tentatively TRBD1 or TRBD2 (6 bases each). In germline, CDR1 is KGHDR, CDR2 SFDVKD. V lost 0 bases and J 2 bases, leaving 10 bases between the germline ends. The CDR3 extends over 16 amino acids. CDR3 amino acids: CATSDLGGPPYNEQFF. CDR3 nucleotides: TGTGCCACCAGTGATTTGGGGGGGCCCCCCTACAATGAGCAGTTCTTC.

A note on this clonotype: A read error is possible here, since a much larger clone lies one base away. The genes are TRBV7-9 and TRBJ1-1; 8 bases are shared with TRBD1. The CDR3 totals 14 residues. Germline CDR1 SEHNR, CDR2 FQNEAQ (reference sequence). In nucleotides, the CDR3 is TGTGCCAGCAGCTCCGACAGGGGTGGAACTGGAGCTTTCTTT. Translated: CASSSDRGGTGAFF.

This clonotype was observed a few times. This chain links TRBV12-3 or TRBV12-4 with TRBJ2-7, with 7 bases aligning to TRBD1. J was trimmed by 4 bases and V by 6 bases; bases with no gene match: 6. The CDR3 totals 13 residues. The CDR3 here is CASSSGQPYEQYV. CDR3 coding DNA: TGTGCCAGCAGCTCGGGACAGCCTTACGAGCAGTACGTC.

This clonotype was picked up many times. The chain couples TRBV29-1 to TRBJ1-4; D not certain. CDR1 is SQVTM, CDR2 ANQGSEA, per germline. V was cut by 0 bases and J by 7 bases, with 12 bases left in between. The CDR3 covers 14 residues. CDR3 region: CSVEEFLGSEKLFF. CDR3 in DNA: TGCAGCGTTGAAGAGTTTCTCGGGAGTGAAAAACTGTTTTTT.

On this clonotype: At one end, the junction sequence differs from germline, possibly due to a read error. V gene TRBV4-1 combines with J gene TRBJ2-7, with D tentatively TRBD1 (5 bases). The CDR3 contains 12 residues. From germline, CDR1 is MGHRA and CDR2 YSYEKL. The CDR3 sequence: CVSSQGSQGLHF. The CDR3 DNA reads TGCGTTAGCAGCCAAGGCAGTCAGGGCCTCCATTTC.

V gene TRBV29-1 combines with J gene TRBJ2-1; no reliable D call. Germline V gives CDR1 SQVTM, CDR2 ANQGSEA. Trimming took off 1 base at V and 7 bases at J, with 8 bases between the two ends. The CDR3 extends over 12 amino acids. Written as DNA, the CDR3 is TGCAGCGTTGAAGTAAAGAAAAATGAGCAGTTCTTC. Translating it yields CSVEVKKNEQFF.

The chain combines TRBV19 with TRBJ2-7; TRBD1 is a possible D gene (5 bases). From germline, CDR1 is LNHDA and CDR2 SQIVND (reference sequence). This CDR3 region has 13 residues. Trimming took 6 bases from V and 2 from J, leaving 11 bases between them. The CDR3 reads CASSRHRTYEQYF. The CDR3 DNA follows: TGTGCCAGTAGCAGGCACAGGACCTACGAGCAGTACTTC. The variable domain in full, completed from reference TRBV19 and TRBJ2-7, reads DGGITQSPKYLFRKEGQNVTLSCEQNLNHDAMYWYRQDPGQGLRLIYYSQIVNDFQKGDIAEGYSVSREKKESFPLTVTSAQKNPTAFYLCASSRHRTYEQYFGPGTRLTVT.

The chain carries TRBV2 and TRBJ1-2, with a possible D match to TRBD1 (6 bases). The CDR3 consists of 14 residues. Trimming left V 0 bases short and J 8 bases short, with 13 bases between. Germline-derived CDR1 and CDR2 are SNHLY and FYNNEI. CDR3 sequence: CASSEARAGEGYTF. The CDR3, as DNA: TGTGCCAGCAGTGAAGCGCGGGCAGGGGAGGGCTACACCTTC.

This clonotype was seen many times. This chain links TRBV3-1 with TRBJ1-2, with 8 bases identical to TRBD1. V lost 4 bases and J lost 4; bases outside the gene matches: 5. The CDR3 runs 14 residues. Germline lookup yields CDR1 LGHDT and CDR2 YNNKEL (reference sequence). This CDR3 is CASSPQGALYGYTF. The DNA for the CDR3 is TGTGCCAGCAGCCCTCAGGGGGCCCTCTATGGCTACACCTTC.

This clonotype was detected ten times or more. This rearrangement joins TRBV6-4 to TRBJ2-3; 10 positions agree with TRBD1. Looked up from germline, CDR1 is MRHNA and CDR2 is SNTAGT. Trimming cost V 0 bases and J 3 bases; bases outside gene matches: 0. This CDR3 is 15 amino acids long. The CDR3: CASSDSGQGTDTQYF. The CDR3 coding sequence is TGTGCCAGCAGTGACTCGGGACAGGGGACAGATACGCAGTATTTT.

This clonotype appeared many times. This chain uses TRBV18 with TRBJ1-1; D unresolved. V was shortened by 2 bases and J by 10 bases, with 17 bases between the two germline ends. The CDR3 has 14 amino acids. From germline, CDR1 is KGHSH and CDR2 LQKENI. The chain's CDR3 is CASSPTASEVRAFF. CDR3 sequence (DNA): TGTGCCAGCTCACCAACCGCTAGTGAGGTTAGAGCTTTCTTT. Full variable domain (rest looked up from reference TRBV18 and TRBJ1-1): NAGVMQNPRHLVRRRGQEARLRCSPMKGHSHVYWYRQLPEEGLKFMVYLQKENIIDESGMPKERFSAEFPKEGPSILRIQQVVRGDSAAYFCASSPTASEVRAFFGQGTRLTVV.

V gene TRBV12-3 or TRBV12-4 combines with J gene TRBJ2-1, with D maybe TRBD1 (6 bases). The CDR3 spans 13 residues. With 6 bases removed from V and 14 bases from J, the gap between germline ends came to 20 bases. Written as DNA, the CDR3 is TGTGCCAGCAGGATTGATAACATGGGACAAGAGTTCTTC. Residues: CASRIDNMGQEFF.

This clonotype was recorded a few times. The genes are TRBV5-5 and TRBJ1-2; D unclear. V was pared by 5 bases and J by 8 bases, with 19 bases between. Germline-derived CDR1 and CDR2 are SGHKS and YYEKEE (reference sequence). The CDR3 loop spans 14 amino acids. The CDR3 loop is CASSFEGRTGGYTF. The DNA for the CDR3 is TGTGCCAGCAGTTTTGAGGGAAGAACGGGGGGCTACACCTTC.

This clonotype rates as medium-sized. V and J are TRBV6-1 and TRBJ1-5; 7 nucleotides agree with TRBD1. CDR1 is MNHNS and CDR2 is SASEGT in the germline V gene. The CDR3 length is 12 residues. V lost 8 bases to trimming and J lost 8 bases; unmatched junction nucleotides: 6. The CDR3 bases are TGTGCCAGCCGACAGGGCCAAGAGCCCCAGCATTTT. Its translation: CASRQGQEPQHF.

The rearrangement joins TRBV20-1 to TRBJ1-2, with TRBD1 as a possible D gene (6 bases). CDR1 is DFQATT and CDR2 is SNEGSKA in the germline V gene (reference sequence). The CDR3 extends over 14 amino acids. The germline V and J ends were trimmed by 3 bases and 10 bases, with 21 bases remaining between them. The CDR3 spells CSARDTGTPGNYTF. The CDR3 bases are TGCAGTGCTAGGGATACCGGGACACCAGGCAACTACACCTTC.

This clonotype was found many times. V is TRBV20-1 and J is TRBJ2-1; tentatively, D is TRBD2 (7 bases). There are 15 residues in the CDR3. Germline V gene lookup returns CDR1 DFQATT and CDR2 SNEGSKA (reference sequence). Trimming removed 5 bases at V and 0 bases at J, with 14 bases between. The CDR3 spells CSAGEGGNSYNEQFF. The DNA for the CDR3 is TGCAGTGCTGGGGAGGGGGGGAACTCCTACAATGAGCAGTTCTTC.

With respect to this clonotype: Since a much larger clone is just one base distant, this may be a read error. The chain employs TRBV7-9 and TRBJ2-5; 8 positions match TRBD2. Germline values: CDR1 SEHNR, CDR2 FQNEAQ (reference sequence). This CDR3 has 15 amino acids. V lost 3 bases to trimming and J lost 1 base; unmatched junction nucleotides: 4. The CDR3: CASSLGSGAQETQYF. As DNA, the CDR3 is TGTGCCAGCAGCTTGGGTAGCGGGGCCCAAGAGACCCAGTACTTC.

This clonotype was seen at least ten times. The chain recombines TRBV28 with TRBJ1-2; D gene uncertain. The CDR3 runs to 14 residues. Looked up from germline, CDR1 is MDHEN and CDR2 is SYDVKM. Trimming left V 5 bases short and J 2 bases short, with 12 bases between. Here the CDR3 DNA reads TGTGCCAGCAGTCGTCCGACGGAAAACTATGGCTACACCTTC. This encodes CASSRPTENYGYTF.

This clonotype was seen many times. V and J are TRBV28 and TRBJ2-3; no reliable D call. V lost 5 bases and J 2 bases, leaving 14 bases between the germline ends. CDR1 is MDHEN, CDR2 SYDVKM, per germline. The CDR3 runs 15 residues. CDR3 DNA sequence: TGTGCCAGCAGTCCCGGGTCCCCTGTCACAGATACGCAGTATTTT. It encodes CASSPGSPVTDTQYF.

The V call is TRBV2, the J call TRBJ2-2; no firm D call. The CDR3 sequence is 15 residues long. The germline CDR1 and CDR2 sequences are SNHLY and FYNNEI. The V end was cut by 3 bases, the J end by 0 bases, with 8 bases between. CDR3 nucleotide sequence: TGTGCCAGCAGTGAGTTGAAGGCGAACACCGGGGAGCTGTTTTTT. Amino acids: CASSELKANTGELFF.

This clonotype appeared many times. The chain uses TRBV10-3 and TRBJ1-3; the D is unclear. Trimming took 2 bases from V and 0 from J, leaving 5 bases between them. This CDR3 has 14 residues. CDR1 and CDR2 (germline): ENHRY, SYGVKD. The CDR3 DNA reads as TGTGCCATCAGTGAGGCGAGCTCTGGAAACACCATATATTTT. Translated, it gives CAISEASSGNTIYF.

Turning to this clonotype: This may be a read error, as it is one base from a much larger clone. The chain has TRBV11-2 and TRBJ1-2; no reliable D call. This CDR3 has 13 amino acids. Germline V gene data show CDR1 as SGHAT and CDR2 as FQNNGV. CDR3 amino acids: CASSPGPAYVYTF. The CDR3, as DNA: TGTGCCAGCAGCCCCGGGCCGGCCTATGTCTACACCTTC.

This clonotype was counted many times. The J gene is TRBJ1-2, the V gene TRBV6-6; weak D call: TRBD1 (5 bases). The CDR3 runs 15 residues. In germline, CDR1 is MNHNY, CDR2 SVGAGI (reference sequence). V lost 1 base and J lost 6, with 15 bases in between. CDR3 region: CASSYYPSSGDGYTF. CDR3 sequence (DNA): TGTGCCAGCAGTTACTATCCCTCTTCGGGGGATGGCTACACCTTC.